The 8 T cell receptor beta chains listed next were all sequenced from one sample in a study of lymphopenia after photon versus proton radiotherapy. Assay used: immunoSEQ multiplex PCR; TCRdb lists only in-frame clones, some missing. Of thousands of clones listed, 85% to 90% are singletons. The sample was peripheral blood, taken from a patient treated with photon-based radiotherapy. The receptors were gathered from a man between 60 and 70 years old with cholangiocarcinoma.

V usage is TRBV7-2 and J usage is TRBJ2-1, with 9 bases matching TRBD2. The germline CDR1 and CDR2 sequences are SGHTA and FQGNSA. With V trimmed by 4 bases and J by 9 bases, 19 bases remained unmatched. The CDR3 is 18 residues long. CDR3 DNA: TGTGCCAGCAGCTCACGCCCCCCTCCCGGGACTAGCCAGCCTGAGCAGTTCTTC. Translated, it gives CASSSRPPPGTSQPEQFF.

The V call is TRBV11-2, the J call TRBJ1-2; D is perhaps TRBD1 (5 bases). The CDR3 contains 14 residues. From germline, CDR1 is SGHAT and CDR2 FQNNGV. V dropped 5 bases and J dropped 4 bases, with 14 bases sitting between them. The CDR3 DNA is TGTGCCAGCAGCCGGGACCCAGCGGGCTATGGCTACACCTTC. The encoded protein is CASSRDPAGYGYTF. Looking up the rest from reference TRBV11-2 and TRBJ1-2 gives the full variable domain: EAGVAQSPRYKIIEKRQSVAFWCNPISGHATLYWYQQILGQGPKLLIQFQNNGVVDDSQLPKDRFSAERLKGVDSTLKIQPAKLEDSAVYLCASSRDPAGYGYTFGSGTRLTVV.

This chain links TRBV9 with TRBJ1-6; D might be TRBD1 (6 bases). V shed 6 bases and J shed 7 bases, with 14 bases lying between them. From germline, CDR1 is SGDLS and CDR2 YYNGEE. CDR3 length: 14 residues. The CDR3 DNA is TGTGCCAGCAATATACAGGGCGACAATTCACCCCTCCACTTT. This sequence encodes CASNIQGDNSPLHF.

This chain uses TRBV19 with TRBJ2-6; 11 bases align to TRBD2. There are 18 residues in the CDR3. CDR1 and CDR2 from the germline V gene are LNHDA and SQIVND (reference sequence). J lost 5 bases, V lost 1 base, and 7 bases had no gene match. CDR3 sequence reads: CASSIAGTSGIWANVLTF. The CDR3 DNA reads TGTGCCAGTAGTATAGCCGGGACTAGCGGCATTTGGGCCAACGTCCTGACTTTC.

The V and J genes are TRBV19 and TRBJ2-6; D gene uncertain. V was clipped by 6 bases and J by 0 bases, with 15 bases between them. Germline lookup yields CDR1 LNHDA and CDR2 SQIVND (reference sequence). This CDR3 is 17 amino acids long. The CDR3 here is CASSLGRSYSGANVLTF. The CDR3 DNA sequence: TGTGCCAGTAGCCTTGGACGGTCCTACTCTGGGGCCAACGTCCTGACTTTC.

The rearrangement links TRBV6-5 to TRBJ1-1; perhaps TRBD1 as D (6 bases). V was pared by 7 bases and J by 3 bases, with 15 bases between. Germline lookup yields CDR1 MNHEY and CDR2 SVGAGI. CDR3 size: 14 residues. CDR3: CASTRGATHTEAFF. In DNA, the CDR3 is TGTGCCAGCACTAGGGGGGCAACGCACACTGAAGCTTTCTTT.

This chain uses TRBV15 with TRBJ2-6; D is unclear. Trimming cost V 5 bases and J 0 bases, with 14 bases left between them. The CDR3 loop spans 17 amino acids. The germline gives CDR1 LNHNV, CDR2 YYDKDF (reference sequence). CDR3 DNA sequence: TGTGCCACCAGCGTCCGATCGTGGGGCTCTGGGGCCAACGTCCTGACTTTC. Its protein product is CATSVRSWGSGANVLTF. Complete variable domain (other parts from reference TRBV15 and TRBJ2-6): DAMVIQNPRYQVTQFGKPVTLSCSQTLNHNVMYWYQQKSSQAPKLLFHYYDKDFNNEADTPDNFQSRRPNTSFCFLDIRSPGLGDTAMYLCATSVRSWGSGANVLTFGAGSRLTVL.

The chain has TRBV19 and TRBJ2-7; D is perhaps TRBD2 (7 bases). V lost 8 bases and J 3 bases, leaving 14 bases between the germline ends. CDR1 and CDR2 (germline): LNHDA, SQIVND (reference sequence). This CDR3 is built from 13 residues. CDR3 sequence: CASGGGRVYEQYF. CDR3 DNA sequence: TGTGCCAGTGGCGGGGGCAGAGTCTACGAGCAGTACTTC.